This T cell receptor beta chain came from a study of T cells after yellow fever vaccination. Study-wide points: Detected again after the booster were most primary-vaccination clones, at 95% to 98% CD4 and around 91% CD8. CD4 and CD8 compartments shared a small share of clonotypes. The secondary response was weaker, and its peak arrived faster, on day 5 versus 15.

This clonotype was counted between two and nine times. Antigen specificity is unknown. TCRdb independently ran MiXCR on the 5' RACE reads; one entry per CDR3 protein. In the table there are hundreds of thousands of distinct CDR3 sequences, over 5% of which are singletons. The V gene lost 6 bases and the J gene lost 0 bases, with 12 bases spanning the gap. The CDR3 length is 15 residues. From germline, CDR1 is LNHDA and CDR2 SQIVND (reference sequence). The chain joins TRBV19 to TRBJ1-5; D unresolved. This TCR was recovered from a man aged 30-40 years who received the YFV17D yellow fever vaccine. The specimen comprised PBMCs, sampled 5 days after the yellow fever booster vaccination. CDR3 bases: TGTGCCAGTAGCACCATACAGATTAGCAATCAGCCCCAGCATTTT. Amino acid sequence: CASSTIQISNQPQHF.